This is a list of T cell receptor beta chains from one sample in a study of cytomegalovirus exposure and HLA in healthy donors. Using immunoSEQ multiplex PCR, the repertoire was profiled, and TCRdb retains in-frame clones only, with some absent. The profile shows 150,000 to 200,000 clones, about three quarters of them singletons. The sample was PBMCs. Source of these receptors: a middle-aged woman in good health and CMV-seronegative. Each CDR3 is given with its conserved first and last residue. Clone size is stated in some rows and not others, as once, few, many or a class when expanded.

J: TRBJ1-2; size: .; V: TRBV7-2; CDR3: CASGLRGEALAGYTF
J: TRBJ1-4; size: .; V: TRBV5-1; CDR3: CASSWTADNEKLFF
J: TRBJ2-1; size: few; V: TRBV9; CDR3: CASSAHPGLAGPSSYNEQFF
J: TRBJ2-1; size: .; V: TRBV7-2; CDR3: CASSLWGERGNEQFF
J: TRBJ1-4; size: .; V: TRBV7-6; CDR3: CASSLASGDNEKLFF
J: TRBJ2-1; size: .; V: TRBV5-8; CDR3: CASSFGDPSYNEQFF
J: TRBJ1-1; size: few; V: TRBV2; CDR3: CASGGGVNTEAFF
J: TRBJ1-2; size: .; V: TRBV28; CDR3: CASSFVPRGLDYGYTF
J: TRBJ1-2; size: once; V: TRBV7-3; CDR3: CASSSTGGDGYTF
J: .; size: .; V: TRBV6-5; CDR3: CASSYRQVDEQYF
J: TRBJ2-4; size: .; V: TRBV6-5; CDR3: CASSPQLGGIQYF
J: TRBJ1-5; size: .; V: TRBV10-3; CDR3: CAISEFSDGTGHNQPQHF
J: TRBJ1-4; size: .; V: TRBV6-5; CDR3: CASSYNQGQAGEKLFF
J: TRBJ2-7; size: .; V: TRBV5-1; CDR3: CTSSLASGGGNYEQYF
J: TRBJ2-3; size: .; V: TRBV11-1; CDR3: CASGRQGITDTQYF
J: TRBJ2-5; size: .; V: TRBV29-1; CDR3: CSVDRGRETQYF
J: TRBJ2-3; size: .; V: TRBV28; CDR3: CASSLSATSTWDTQYF
J: TRBJ2-3; size: .; V: TRBV5-1; CDR3: CASSLRTARGTDTQYF